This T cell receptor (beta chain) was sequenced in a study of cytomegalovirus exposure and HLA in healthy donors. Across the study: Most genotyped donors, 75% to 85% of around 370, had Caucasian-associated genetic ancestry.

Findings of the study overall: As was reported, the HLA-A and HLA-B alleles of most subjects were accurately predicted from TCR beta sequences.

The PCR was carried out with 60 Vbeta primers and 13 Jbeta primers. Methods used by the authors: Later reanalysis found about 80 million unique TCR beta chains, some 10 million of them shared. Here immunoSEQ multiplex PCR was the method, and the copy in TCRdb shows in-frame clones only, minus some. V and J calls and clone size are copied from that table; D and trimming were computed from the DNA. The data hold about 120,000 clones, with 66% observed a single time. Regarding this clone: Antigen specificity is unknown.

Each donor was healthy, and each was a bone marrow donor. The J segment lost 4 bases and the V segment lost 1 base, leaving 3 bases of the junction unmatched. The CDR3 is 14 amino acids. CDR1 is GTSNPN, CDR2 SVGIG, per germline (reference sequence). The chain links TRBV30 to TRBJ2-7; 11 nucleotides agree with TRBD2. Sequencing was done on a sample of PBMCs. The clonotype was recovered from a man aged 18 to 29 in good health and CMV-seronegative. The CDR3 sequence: CAWSAGTSGYEQYF. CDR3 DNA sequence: TGTGCCTGGAGTGCCGGGACTAGCGGTTACGAGCAGTACTTC.